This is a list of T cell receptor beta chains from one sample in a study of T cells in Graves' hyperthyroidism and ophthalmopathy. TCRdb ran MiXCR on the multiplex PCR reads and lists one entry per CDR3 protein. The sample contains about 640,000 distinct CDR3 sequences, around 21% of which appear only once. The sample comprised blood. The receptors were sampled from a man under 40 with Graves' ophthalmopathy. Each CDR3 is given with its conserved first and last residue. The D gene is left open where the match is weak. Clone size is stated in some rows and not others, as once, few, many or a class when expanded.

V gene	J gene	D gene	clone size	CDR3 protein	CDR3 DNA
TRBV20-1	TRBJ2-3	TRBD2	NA	CSAHGGDTDTQYF	TGCAGTGCTCACGGGGGGGACACAGATACGCAGTATTTT
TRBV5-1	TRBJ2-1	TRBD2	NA	CASSPQAGVSYNEQFF	TGCGCCAGCAGCCCCCAAGCGGGAGTTTCCTACAATGAGCAGTTCTTC
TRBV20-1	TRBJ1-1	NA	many	CSARIEIEAFF	TGCAGTGCTAGGATCGAGATTGAAGCTTTCTTT
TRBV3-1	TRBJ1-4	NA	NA	CASRASTMEKLFF	TGTGCCAGCAGGGCTTCGACGATGGAAAAACTGTTTTTT
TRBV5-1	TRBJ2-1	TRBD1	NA	CASTPSGTGSNKQFF	TGCGCCAGCACACCGAGCGGGACAGGGTCTAATAAGCAGTTCTTC
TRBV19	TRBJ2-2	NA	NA	CASSIRSQGGTGELFF	TGTGCCAGTAGTATCCGGAGTCAGGGCGGCACCGGGGAGCTGTTTTTT
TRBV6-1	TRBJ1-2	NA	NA	CASRPGQANYGYTF	TGTGCCAGCAGGCCGGGACAAGCCAACTATGGCTACACCTTC
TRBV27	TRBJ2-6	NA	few	CASSLYSGDPGANVLTF	TGTGCCAGCAGTTTATACTCAGGGGACCCCGGGGCCAACGTCCTGACTTTC
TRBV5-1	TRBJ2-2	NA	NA	CASSFSPTANTGELFF	TGCGCCAGCAGCTTCAGTCCGACAGCGAACACCGGGGAGCTGTTTTTT
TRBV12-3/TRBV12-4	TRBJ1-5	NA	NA	CASSLEGANQPQHF	TGTGCCAGCAGTTTAGAAGGGGCGAATCAGCCCCAGCATTTT
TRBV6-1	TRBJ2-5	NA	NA	CASSEARATRRETQYF	TGTGCCAGCAGTGAAGCGCGGGCCACCCGCAGGGAGACCCAGTACTTC